One and the same sample provided the 12 T cell receptor beta chains below, sequenced in a study of blood T cell repertoires in COVID-19. Some clones are missing from TCRdb's copy, which holds only in-frame ones; the method was immunoSEQ multiplex PCR. The sample contains about 100,000 clones, roughly nine tenths of which appear only once. Sequencing was performed on peripheral blood. These receptors all stem from a man younger than 40 in a cohort sampled during active COVID-19.

The chain carries TRBV29-1 and TRBJ2-1; possible D gene TRBD1, 6 bases. Looked up from germline, CDR1 is SQVTM and CDR2 is ANQGSEA. The length of the CDR3 is 13 residues. The V and J ends lost 7 bases and 5 bases respectively, with 15 bases between them. CDR3 nucleotide sequence: TGCAGCGCCCGGTGGGACATCCACAATGAGCAGTTCTTC. It is translated as CSARWDIHNEQFF.

The chain has TRBV23-1 and TRBJ2-4, with D perhaps matching TRBD1 (6 bases). TRBV23-1 is an ORF; its function is uncertain. CDR3 size: 15 residues. V lost 7 bases to trimming and J lost 0 bases, with 13 bases between them. CDR3 protein: CASTRGTLAKNIQYF. Here the CDR3 DNA reads TGCGCCAGCACCAGGGGCACTTTAGCCAAAAACATTCAGTACTTC.

This chain connects TRBV3-1 (or the pseudogene TRBV3-2) to TRBJ2-7; 8 positions match TRBD1. The CDR3 totals 14 residues. Germline V gives CDR1 LGHDT, CDR2 YNNKEL (reference sequence). J lost 9 bases, V lost 1 base, and 8 bases had no gene match. The CDR3 DNA reads as TGTGCCAGCAGCCAAGGGGGACAGGCTCGGGGGCAGTACTTC. This codes for CASSQGGQARGQYF.

The chain couples TRBV5-4 to TRBJ2-7; TRBD1 agrees at 7 bases. The germline CDR1 and CDR2 sequences are SGHNT and YYREEE (reference sequence). With 3 bases clipped from V and 3 bases from J, the junction kept 6 bases outside the gene matches. The CDR3 contains 14 residues. The CDR3 sequence is CASSSKTGSYEQYF. The CDR3 DNA sequence: TGTGCCAGCAGCTCAAAGACAGGGAGCTACGAGCAGTACTTC. Based on the CDR3 plus reference TRBV5-4 and TRBJ2-7, the full variable domain is ETGVTQSPTHLIKTRGQQVTLRCSSQSGHNTVSWYQQALGQGPQFIFQYYREEENGRGNFPPRFSGLQFPNYSSELNVNALELDDSALYLCASSSKTGSYEQYFGPGTRLTVT.

This chain connects TRBV5-6 to TRBJ1-5; weak D call: TRBD1 (5 bases). From germline, CDR1 is SGHDT and CDR2 YYEEEE. CDR3 length equals 12 residues. V gave up 5 bases and J gave up 7 bases, with 10 bases separating them. CDR3 nucleotides: TGTGCCAGCAGTGTGGGGGGACAGCCCCAGCATTTT. It codes for CASSVGGQPQHF.

This clone was picked up one time. The rearrangement joins TRBV2 to TRBJ1-1; 9 nucleotides agree with TRBD1. V lost 7 bases to trimming and J lost 10 bases; unmatched junction nucleotides: 10. The CDR3 contains 13 residues. Germline V gene sequence: CDR1 SNHLY, CDR2 FYNNEI. The CDR3 loop is CASKYTGGEGAFF. The CDR3, as DNA: TGTGCCAGCAAGTATACAGGGGGCGAGGGAGCTTTCTTT.

The V call is TRBV6-5, the J call TRBJ2-7, with 12 bases aligning to TRBD2. Trimming took 8 bases from V and 4 from J; bases not matched to a gene: 9. The CDR3 consists of 15 residues. The germline V gene has CDR1 MNHEY and CDR2 SVGAGI. CDR3 protein: CASDPSGGASYEQYF. In nucleotides, the CDR3 is TGTGCCAGCGACCCTAGCGGGGGGGCCTCTTACGAGCAGTACTTC.

The V gene is TRBV4-1, the J gene TRBJ2-7; TRBD2 is a possible D gene (5 bases). Between the trimmed V and J ends, which lost 1 base and 0 bases, there was a span of 10 bases. The CDR3 runs 15 residues. Germline V gene data show CDR1 as MGHRA and CDR2 as YSYEKL. CDR3 residues: CASSQVSTSSYEQYF. Written as DNA, the CDR3 is TGCGCCAGCAGCCAAGTGTCAACTAGCTCCTACGAGCAGTACTTC.

This chain links TRBV6-1 with TRBJ1-3, with 8 bases that match TRBD1. The CDR3 length is 15 residues. With 2 bases clipped from V and 2 bases from J, the junction kept 2 bases outside the gene matches. Germline V lookup: CDR1 MNHNS, CDR2 SASEGT. CDR3 region: CASSEQQGAGNTIYF. The CDR3 DNA is TGTGCCAGCAGTGAACAACAGGGGGCTGGAAACACCATATATTTT.

The J gene is TRBJ2-3, the V gene TRBV6-4; 9 bases agree with TRBD2. Germline V gives CDR1 MRHNA, CDR2 SNTAGT. CDR3 length: 16 residues. The V gene end was trimmed by 4 bases and the J gene end by 0 bases; junction bases not matched to a gene: 5. CDR3 coding DNA: TGTGCCAGCAGTGCCCAGCGGGGGGCCAGCACAGATACGCAGTATTTT. As protein: CASSAQRGASTDTQYF.

V is TRBV28 and J is TRBJ1-4; D remains ambiguous. The length of the CDR3 is 14 residues. V was pared by 3 bases and J by 4 bases, with 9 bases between. Germline V lookup: CDR1 MDHEN, CDR2 SYDVKM. The CDR3 loop is CASSFGQYNEKLFF. CDR3 DNA sequence: TGTGCCAGCAGTTTTGGGCAGTATAATGAAAAACTGTTTTTT.

Only one count was recorded for this clone. J is TRBJ2-3 and V is TRBV6-1; D perhaps matches TRBD1 (5 bases). Germline V gene data show CDR1 as MNHNS and CDR2 as SASEGT. With 2 bases removed from V and 2 bases from J, the gap between germline ends came to 8 bases. The CDR3 covers 14 residues. The CDR3 is CASSEQGDTDTQYF. Written as DNA, the CDR3 is TGTGCCAGCAGTGAACAAGGGGACACAGATACGCAGTATTTT.